This T cell receptor (beta chain) was profiled in a study of beta chain features in type 1 diabetes. V was shortened by 7 bases and J by 8 bases, with 13 bases between the two germline ends. Germline V gives CDR1 SGHTS, CDR2 YDEGEE. There are 13 residues in the CDR3. The study, taken as a whole, reports: Patients with Type 1 diabetes showed moderately but significantly shorter TCRB CDR3s in all four CD4+ subsets. Equally in patients and controls, PCR might preferentially amplify shorter templates. A cDNA-based sequencing approach could over-represent cells with high TCR expression. For type 1 diabetes patients, VDJ junctions showed fewer insertions and more deletions.

Every isolated RNA sample was fully reverse transcribed, so sequencing captured expressed TCRB transcripts. Profiling relied on immunoSEQ multiplex PCR, and the TCRdb table lists in-frame clones only, not all of them. Among approximately 170,000 clones listed, almost 8% were seen once. The purity of all sorted populations exceeded 98%. This clone was seen only a few times. The antigen is undetermined. The chain uses TRBV5-8 and TRBJ1-6, with D tentatively TRBD1 (6 bases). Material for sequencing was central memory CD4+ T cells from blood. The TCR was taken from a man aged 18-30 years with type 1 diabetes. The CDR3 bases are TGTGCCAGCGCCGGGGGGCGGGATTCACCCCTCCACTTT. Its protein product is CASAGGRDSPLHF. The whole variable domain, filled in from reference TRBV5-8 and TRBJ1-6, reads EAGVTQSPTHLIKTRGQQATLRCSPISGHTSVYWYQQALGLGLQFLLWYDEGEERNRGNFPPRFSGRQFPNYSSELNVNALELEDSALYLCASAGGRDSPLHFGNGTRLTVT.